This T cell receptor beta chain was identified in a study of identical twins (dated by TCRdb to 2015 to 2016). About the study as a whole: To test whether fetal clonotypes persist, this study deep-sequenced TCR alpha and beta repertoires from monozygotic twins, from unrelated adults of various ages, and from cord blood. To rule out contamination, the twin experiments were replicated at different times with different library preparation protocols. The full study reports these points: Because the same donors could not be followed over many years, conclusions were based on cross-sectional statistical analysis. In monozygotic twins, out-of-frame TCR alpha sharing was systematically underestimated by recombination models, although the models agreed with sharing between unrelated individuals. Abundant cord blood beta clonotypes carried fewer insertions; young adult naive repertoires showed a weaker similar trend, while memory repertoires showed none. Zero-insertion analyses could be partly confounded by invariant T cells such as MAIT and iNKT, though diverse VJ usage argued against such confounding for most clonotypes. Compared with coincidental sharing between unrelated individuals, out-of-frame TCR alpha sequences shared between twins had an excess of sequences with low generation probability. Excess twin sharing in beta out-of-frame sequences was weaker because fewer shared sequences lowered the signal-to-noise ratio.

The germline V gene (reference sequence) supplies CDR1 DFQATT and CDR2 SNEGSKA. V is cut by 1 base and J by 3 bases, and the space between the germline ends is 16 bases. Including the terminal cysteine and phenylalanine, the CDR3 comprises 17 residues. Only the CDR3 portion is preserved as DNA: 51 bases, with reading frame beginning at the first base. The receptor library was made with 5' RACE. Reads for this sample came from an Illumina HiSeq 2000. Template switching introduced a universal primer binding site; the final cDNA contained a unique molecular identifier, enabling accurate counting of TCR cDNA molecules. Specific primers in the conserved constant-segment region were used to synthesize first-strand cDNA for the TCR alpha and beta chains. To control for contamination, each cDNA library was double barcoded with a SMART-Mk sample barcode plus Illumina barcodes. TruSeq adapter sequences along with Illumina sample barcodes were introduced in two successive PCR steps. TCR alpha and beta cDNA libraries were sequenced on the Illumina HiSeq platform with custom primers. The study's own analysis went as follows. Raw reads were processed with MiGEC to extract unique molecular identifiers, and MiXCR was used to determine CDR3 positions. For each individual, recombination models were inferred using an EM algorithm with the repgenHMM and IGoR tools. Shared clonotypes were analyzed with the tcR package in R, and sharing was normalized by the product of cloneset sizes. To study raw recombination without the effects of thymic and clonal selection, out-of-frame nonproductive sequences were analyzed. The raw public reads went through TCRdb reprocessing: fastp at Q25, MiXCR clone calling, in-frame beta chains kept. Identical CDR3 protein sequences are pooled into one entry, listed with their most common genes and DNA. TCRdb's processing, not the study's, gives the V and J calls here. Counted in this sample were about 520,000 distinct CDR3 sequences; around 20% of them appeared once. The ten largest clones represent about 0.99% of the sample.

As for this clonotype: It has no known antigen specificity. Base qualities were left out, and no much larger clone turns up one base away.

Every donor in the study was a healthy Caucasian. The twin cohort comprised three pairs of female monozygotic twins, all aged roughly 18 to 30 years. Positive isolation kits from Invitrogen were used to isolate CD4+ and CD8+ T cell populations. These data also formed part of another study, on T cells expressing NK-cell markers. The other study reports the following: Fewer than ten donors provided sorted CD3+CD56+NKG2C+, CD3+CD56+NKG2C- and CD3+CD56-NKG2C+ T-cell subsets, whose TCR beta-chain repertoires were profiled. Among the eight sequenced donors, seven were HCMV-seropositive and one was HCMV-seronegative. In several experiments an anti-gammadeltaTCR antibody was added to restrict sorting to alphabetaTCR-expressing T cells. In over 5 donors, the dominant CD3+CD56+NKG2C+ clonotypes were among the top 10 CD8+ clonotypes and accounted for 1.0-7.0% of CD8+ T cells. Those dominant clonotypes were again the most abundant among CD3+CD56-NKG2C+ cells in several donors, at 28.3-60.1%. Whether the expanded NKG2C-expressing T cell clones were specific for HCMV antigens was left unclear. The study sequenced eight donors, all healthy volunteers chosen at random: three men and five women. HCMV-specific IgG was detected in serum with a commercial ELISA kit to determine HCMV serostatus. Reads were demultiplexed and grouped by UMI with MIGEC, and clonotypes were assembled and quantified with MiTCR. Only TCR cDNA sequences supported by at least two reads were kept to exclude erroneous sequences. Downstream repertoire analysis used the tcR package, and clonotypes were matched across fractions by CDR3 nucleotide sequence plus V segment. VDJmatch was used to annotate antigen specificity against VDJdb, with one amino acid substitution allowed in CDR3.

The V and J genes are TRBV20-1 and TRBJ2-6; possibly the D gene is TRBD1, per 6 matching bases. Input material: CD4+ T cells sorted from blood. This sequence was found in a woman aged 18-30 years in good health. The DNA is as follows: TGCAGTGCTAGAGGCTGGACAGATCCTTTTGGGGCCAACGTCCTGACTTTC. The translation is CSARGWTDPFGANVLTF.